The 26 T cell receptor beta chains below all came from one sample that was sequenced in a study of T cell responses to AZD1222 COVID-19 vaccine. Sequencing was performed with immunoSEQ multiplex PCR; in TCRdb, only in-frame clones are kept and a portion is missing. The table has around 81,000 clones, around 93% seen once. The sequencing used peripheral blood, collected 28 days after the second AZD1222 dose. The receptors shown here come from an adult who received the AZD1222 COVID-19 vaccine.

This clone has only one observation. DNA of the CDR3: TGTGCCAGCAGTTCGGGGGGGAACACAGATACGCAGTATTTT. This translates into CASSSGGNTDTQYF. The chain employs TRBV28 and TRBJ2-3; 8 positions agree with TRBD2. Germline CDR1 and CDR2: MDHEN and SYDVKM. The ends lost 4 bases at V and 2 bases at J; junction bases unmatched: 2. This CDR3 has 14 residues. The whole variable domain, filled in from reference TRBV28 and TRBJ2-3, reads DVKVTQSSRYLVKRTGEKVFLECVQDMDHENMFWYRQDPGLGLRLIYFSYDVKMKEKGDIPEGYSVSREKKERFSLILESASTNQTSMYLCASSSGGNTDTQYFGPGTRLTVL.

The chain uses TRBV7-9 and TRBJ2-6, with D unclear. The germline V and J ends were trimmed by 5 bases and 0 bases, with 8 bases remaining between them. CDR1 is SEHNR, CDR2 FQNEAQ, per germline (reference sequence). CDR3 length: 15 amino acids. The CDR3 protein is CASSLRPSGANVLTF. Written as DNA, the CDR3 is TGTGCCAGCAGCCTTAGGCCCTCTGGGGCCAACGTCCTGACTTTC.

This sequence joins TRBV7-6 and TRBJ1-3, with 8 bases that match TRBD1. The CDR3 is 15 residues long. V trimming: 3 bases; J trimming: 2 bases; junction bases outside the gene matches: 3. The germline V gene has CDR1 SGHVS and CDR2 FNYEAQ. In DNA form, the CDR3 reads TGTGCCAGCAGCTTTAAGACAGGGGCTGGAAACACCATATATTTT. This sequence encodes CASSFKTGAGNTIYF.

The chain links TRBV28 to TRBJ1-5, with D tentatively TRBD1 (5 bases). Germline lookup yields CDR1 MDHEN and CDR2 SYDVKM. Trimming shortened V by 3 bases and J by 4 bases, and 13 bases separated the two germline ends. This CDR3 comprises 15 residues. The CDR3 reads CASSFHRQINQPQHF. CDR3 coding DNA: TGTGCCAGCAGTTTTCATCGACAGATTAATCAGCCCCAGCATTTT.

Turning to this clone: One end of the junction varies from germline; a read error may be responsible. This chain joins TRBV7-2 and TRBJ1-1; D unresolved. The CDR3 is 14 residues long. Germline assignment: CDR1 SGHTA and CDR2 FQGNSA. The CDR3 DNA follows: TGTGCCAGCAGTTCCGGGCCTCCGAACACCGAAGCTTTCTTT. Translated, it gives CASSSGPPNTEAFF.

J is TRBJ1-1 and V is TRBV4-3; TRBD1 matches at 8 bases. Germline V gene lookup returns CDR1 LGHNA and CDR2 YSLEER. J was trimmed by 7 bases and V by 0 bases; bases with no gene match: 7. There are 15 residues in the CDR3. The CDR3, as DNA: TGCGCCAGCAGCCAAGATGGGGGACAGGAGCTTGAAGCTTTCTTT. Encoded protein: CASSQDGGQELEAFF.

This chain uses TRBV3-1 (or the pseudogene TRBV3-2) with TRBJ1-3; D not certain. The CDR3 spans 14 residues. V gave up 1 base and J gave up 2 bases, with 6 bases separating them. Germline values: CDR1 LGHDT, CDR2 YNNKEL (reference sequence). CDR3 nucleotides: TGTGCCAGCAGCCAAGCGGCAACTGGAAACACCATATATTTT. Translation gives CASSQAATGNTIYF.

J is TRBJ1-1 and V is TRBV7-8; D is undetermined. The CDR3 consists of 12 residues. Germline assignment: CDR1 SGHVS and CDR2 FQNEAQ. V was pared by 5 bases and J by 1 base, with 5 bases between. The CDR3 DNA is TGTGCCAGCAGCCGGACGAACACTGAAGCTTTCTTT. It yields the protein CASSRTNTEAFF.

The V and J genes are TRBV27 and TRBJ1-4; D is possibly TRBD1 (5 bases). The CDR3 totals 12 residues. Trimming pared 6 bases from V and 6 bases from J, leaving 8 bases between. Germline lookup yields CDR1 MNHEY and CDR2 SMNVEV (reference sequence). CDR3 in amino acids: CASRGLYEKLFF. The CDR3 DNA sequence: TGTGCCAGCAGGGGGCTTTATGAAAAACTGTTTTTT.

V usage is TRBV6-5 and J usage is TRBJ1-2; D uncertain. The CDR3 consists of 11 residues. V shed 7 bases and J shed 13 bases, with 16 bases lying between them. Germline lookup yields CDR1 MNHEY and CDR2 SVGAGI. CDR3 nucleotide sequence: TGTGCCAGCAAAAAGACGGAGTCTTTCACCTTC. It is translated as CASKKTESFTF.

The chain employs TRBV9 and TRBJ1-1; perhaps TRBD1 as D (6 bases). Trimming left V 4 bases short and J 3 bases short, with 10 bases between. This CDR3 is built from 13 residues. Germline V gene sequence: CDR1 SGDLS, CDR2 YYNGEE. The CDR3 DNA sequence: TGTGCCAGCAGCCCTCGACAGGACACTGAAGCTTTCTTT. It translates to CASSPRQDTEAFF.

This chain joins TRBV20-1 and TRBJ2-1; TRBD2 matches at 13 bases. The CDR3 sequence is 15 residues long. CDR1 is DFQATT and CDR2 is SNEGSKA in the germline V gene (reference sequence). J lost 8 bases, V lost 3 bases, and 7 bases had no gene match. CDR3 bases: TGCAGTGCTAGTCGAGGACTAGCGGGAGCCTATGAGCAGTTCTTC. Translated: CSASRGLAGAYEQFF.

The gene calls are TRBV10-1 and TRBJ2-7; D is ambiguous. Trimming removed 3 bases at V and 4 bases at J, with 7 bases between. CDR1 is WNHNN and CDR2 is SYGVQD in the germline V gene (reference sequence). The CDR3 runs 12 residues. CDR3 sequence (DNA): TGCGCCAGCAGTGACCACAAGTACGAGCAGTACTTC. As protein: CASSDHKYEQYF.

The chain carries TRBV6-1 and TRBJ1-3; D uncertain. Germline-derived CDR1 and CDR2 are MNHNS and SASEGT. The CDR3 sequence is 13 residues long. Trimming pared 1 base from V and 8 bases from J, leaving 9 bases between. The CDR3 bases are TGTGCCAGCAGTGAAGGGCTCCGGGACACCATATATTTT. Amino acids: CASSEGLRDTIYF.

The chain joins TRBV5-1 to TRBJ2-2; 8 bases are a match to TRBD2. Germline CDR1 and CDR2: SGHRS and YFSETQ. J was trimmed by 8 bases and V by 4 bases; bases with no gene match: 7. The CDR3 has 14 residues. The CDR3 loop reads CASSPGLGVGELFF. CDR3 nucleotide sequence: TGCGCCAGCAGCCCGGGACTAGGAGTTGGGGAGCTGTTTTTT.

V gene TRBV30 combines with J gene TRBJ1-5; TRBD1 is a possible D gene (5 bases). The CDR3 spans 14 residues. CDR1 is GTSNPN and CDR2 is SVGIG in the germline V gene (reference sequence). V was pared by 2 bases and J by 2 bases, with 10 bases between. The CDR3: CAWSLGRGNQPQHF. CDR3 DNA: TGTGCCTGGAGTCTGGGCAGGGGCAATCAGCCCCAGCATTTT.

The chain joins TRBV9 to TRBJ2-1; 8 positions agree with TRBD2. The ends lost 0 bases at V and 0 bases at J; junction bases unmatched: 11. CDR1 SGDLS and CDR2 YYNGEE come from the germline V gene. The CDR3 runs 19 residues. CDR3 region: CASSVATGTGTSSYNEQFF. CDR3 in DNA: TGTGCCAGCAGCGTAGCTACTGGAACCGGGACTAGCTCCTACAATGAGCAGTTCTTC.

The chain has TRBV6-5 and TRBJ1-4, with unresolved D. The CDR3 is 15 amino acids. Trimming took off 4 bases at V and 4 bases at J, with 13 bases between the two ends. CDR1 and CDR2 from the germline V gene are MNHEY and SVGAGI. CDR3 nucleotide sequence: TGTGCCAGCAGTTCCGCGGGGTGGGGTAATGAAAAACTGTTTTTT. Amino acids: CASSSAGWGNEKLFF.

The rearrangement links TRBV5-5 to TRBJ2-7; D gene unclear. Germline V gives CDR1 SGHKS, CDR2 YYEKEE (reference sequence). The ends were cut back, 0 bases at V and 2 bases at J, with 0 bases in the middle. This CDR3 spans 11 amino acids. CDR3: CASSLAYEQYF. The CDR3 nucleotides read TGTGCCAGCAGCTTGGCCTACGAGCAGTACTTC.

J is TRBJ1-2 and V is TRBV9, with a weak D call TRBD1 (6 bases). This CDR3 has 16 amino acids. Germline loops: CDR1 SGDLS, CDR2 YYNGEE. Trimming pared 4 bases from V and 1 base from J, leaving 17 bases between. In DNA, the CDR3 is TGTGCCAGCAGCCCCAGGGGAGGGAACCTTAACTATGGCTACACCTTC. It translates to CASSPRGGNLNYGYTF.

The gene calls are TRBV15 and TRBJ2-5; weak D call: TRBD1 (6 bases). Trimming took 6 bases from V and 2 from J, leaving 10 bases between them. The CDR3 extends over 13 amino acids. Looked up from germline, CDR1 is LNHNV and CDR2 is YYDKDF (reference sequence). CDR3 sequence: CATRPGTQETQYF. Here the CDR3 DNA reads TGTGCCACCAGACCTGGGACACAAGAGACCCAGTACTTC.

This chain connects TRBV5-4 to TRBJ2-1; D call uncertain. Trimming cost V 3 bases and J 7 bases, with 14 bases left between them. CDR3 length: 14 amino acids. Per the germline V gene, CDR1 is SGHNT and CDR2 is YYREEE (reference sequence). The CDR3 loop is CASSSNRQANEQFF. In DNA, the CDR3 is TGTGCCAGCAGCTCGAATCGGCAGGCAAATGAGCAGTTCTTC.

CDR3 DNA sequence: TGTGCCACCAGCAGATCGAGGACAACCGACTACACCTTC. This sequence encodes CATSRSRTTDYTF. The chain uses TRBV15 and TRBJ1-2; TRBD1 is a possible D gene (5 bases). The CDR3 is 13 amino acids. CDR1 and CDR2 (germline): LNHNV, YYDKDF (reference sequence). V dropped 2 bases and J dropped 10 bases, with 14 bases sitting between them.

J is TRBJ1-4 and V is TRBV14; 8 nucleotides agree with TRBD1. The CDR3 is 16 amino acids. Looked up from germline, CDR1 is SGHDN and CDR2 is FVKESK. Germline trimming cut 5 bases from V and 7 bases from J; bases unmatched to any gene: 12. The CDR3 region is CASSYERQGLSEKLFF. In DNA, the CDR3 is TGTGCCAGCAGCTACGAAAGACAGGGGCTGAGTGAAAAACTGTTTTTT.

CDR3 in DNA: TGTGCCAGTAGTATTACTCAGGGGAACTCCTACAATGAGCAGTTCTTC. Protein sequence: CASSITQGNSYNEQFF. V usage is TRBV19 and J usage is TRBJ2-1; a possible D gene is TRBD1 (6 bases). Germline V gene sequence: CDR1 LNHDA, CDR2 SQIVND (reference sequence). CDR3 size: 16 residues. Trimming stripped 3 bases from V and 0 bases from J, with 12 bases between.

With respect to this clone: An end of the junction does not agree with germline; a read error may underlie this. The chain uses TRBV7-8 and TRBJ2-7; no clear D gene. Germline V CDR1 and CDR2: SGHVS, FQNEAQ. The CDR3 loop spans 16 amino acids. In nucleotides, the CDR3 is TGTGCCAGCAGTTTAGTGGAGTTTGTCAGTTCCTACGAGCAGTACTTC. Its protein is CASSLVEFVSSYEQYF. Together with reference TRBV7-8 and TRBJ2-7, the CDR3 gives the full variable domain: GAGVSQSPRYKVAKRGQDVALRCDPISGHVSLFWYQQALGQGPEFLTYFQNEAQLDKSGLPSDRFFAERPEGSVSTLKIQRTQQEDSAVYLCASSLVEFVSSYEQYFGPGTRLTVT.